The rows below give T cell receptor beta chains drawn from one sample of a study of T cell responses to AZD1222 COVID-19 vaccine. Repertoires were generated with immunoSEQ multiplex PCR, while TCRdb's copy carries only in-frame clones and drops some. Among around 6,100 clones listed, approximately 89% were seen once. Specimen: peripheral blood, collected 28 days after the second AZD1222 dose. The receptors were gathered from an adult who received the AZD1222 COVID-19 vaccine. Each CDR3 is given with its conserved first and last residue. A D gene is named only where the DNA matches it firmly. The size of a clone is reported for some rows only, either as once, few or many, or as a class for expanded clones.

TRBV5-5	TRBJ2-2	NA	NA	CASSRGGQLTGELFF	TGTGCCAGCAGCCGGGGGGGACAGCTCACCGGGGAGCTGTTTTTT
TRBV7-6	TRBJ2-5	few	TRBD2	CASSPFGTSGQETQYF	TGTGCCAGCAGCCCCTTCGGGACTAGCGGCCAAGAGACCCAGTACTTC
TRBV6-2/TRBV6-3	TRBJ1-2	NA	NA	CASSYEGGLGGYTF	TGTGCCAGCAGTTACGAAGGAGGTCTAGGAGGCTACACCTTC
TRBV6-2/TRBV6-3	TRBJ2-7	few	NA	CASSLDSLNEQYF	TGTGCCAGCAGTCTGGACAGCCTAAACGAGCAGTACTTC
TRBV7-9	TRBJ1-4	NA	NA	CASSLQEEKLFF	TGTGCCAGCAGCCTACAGGAGGAAAAACTGTTTTTT
TRBV12-3/TRBV12-4	TRBJ2-7	NA	NA	CASSPYRAEQYF	TGTGCCAGCAGTCCTTACAGGGCCGAGCAGTACTTC
TRBV7-6	TRBJ2-3	NA	NA	CASSLRRAEDTQYF	TGTGCCAGCAGCTTAAGAAGGGCTGAGGATACGCAGTATTTT
TRBV29-1	TRBJ2-1	once	TRBD2	CSVDNLSSYLGLAGTNEQFF	TGCAGCGTTGATAACCTATCGTCCTACCTAGGACTAGCGGGAACGAATGAGCAGTTCTTC
TRBV27	TRBJ2-1	NA	TRBD2	CASSLRGNEQFF	TGTGCCAGCAGTTTGCGGGGGAATGAGCAGTTCTTC
TRBV18	TRBJ2-3	NA	NA	CASSPPQRGRDTQYF	TGTGCCAGCTCACCACCGCAAAGGGGTAGAGATACGCAGTATTTT
TRBV7-2	TRBJ1-1	NA	NA	CASSLGGGGLYSEAFF	TGTGCCAGCAGCTTAGGGGGGGGAGGGCTTTACTCTGAAGCTTTCTTT
TRBV9	TRBJ1-3	NA	NA	CASTLGSSSGNTIYF	TGTGCCAGCACCCTGGGCTCTAGCTCTGGAAACACCATATATTTT
TRBV4-3	TRBJ2-1	NA	TRBD2	CASSHVIGTSGNEQFF	TGCGCCAGCAGCCATGTAATAGGGACTAGCGGCAATGAGCAGTTCTTC
TRBV7-3	TRBJ2-7	NA	NA	CASSPGWGENYEQYF	TGTGCCAGCAGCCCCGGGTGGGGGGAGAACTACGAGCAGTACTTC
TRBV29-1	TRBJ2-2	NA	TRBD1	CSVRDSANTGELFF	TGCAGCGTGAGGGACAGTGCGAACACCGGGGAGCTGTTTTTT
TRBV2	TRBJ2-7	NA	TRBD2	CASKKTSGGTYEQYF	TGTGCCAGCAAGAAAACTAGCGGGGGTACCTACGAGCAGTACTTC
TRBV2	TRBJ2-3	NA	NA	CASSGSLGGGTDTQYF	TGTGCCAGCAGCGGGTCCCTCGGGGGCGGCACAGATACGCAGTATTTT
TRBV10-3	TRBJ2-1	NA	TRBD2	CASGLAGEDNEQFF	TGTGCCTCTGGACTAGCGGGAGAGGATAATGAGCAGTTCTTC
TRBV6-5	TRBJ2-7	NA	NA	CASSWGASSYEQYF	TGTGCCAGCAGTTGGGGGGCCAGCTCCTACGAGCAGTACTTC
TRBV2	TRBJ2-2	NA	TRBD2	CASRRTSGSGGELFF	TGTGCCAGCAGGAGGACTAGCGGGAGCGGCGGGGAGCTGTTTTTT
TRBV12-3/TRBV12-4	TRBJ1-5	NA	NA	CASSREYQPQHF	TGTGCCAGCAGCAGGGAATATCAGCCCCAGCATTTT
TRBV7-6	TRBJ1-5	NA	NA	CASSLGAIGNQPQHF	TGTGCCAGCAGCTTAGGCGCCATTGGCAATCAGCCCCAGCATTTT
TRBV10-3	TRBJ2-7	NA	NA	CAISEVGTYEQYF	TGTGCCATCAGTGAGGTTGGGACCTACGAGCAGTACTTC
TRBV24-1	TRBJ2-2	few	NA	CATSRSDTGELFF	TGTGCCACCAGTAGGTCGGACACCGGGGAGCTGTTTTTT
TRBV6-1	TRBJ2-3	NA	TRBD2	CASSEYIAGGRPDTQYF	TGTGCCAGCAGTGAATACATTGCGGGAGGGCGGCCAGATACGCAGTATTTT
TRBV6-4	TRBJ2-1	once	NA	CASSTGSYNEQFF	TGTGCCAGCAGCACAGGGTCCTACAATGAGCAGTTCTTC
TRBV20-1	TRBJ2-1	NA	NA	CSASHKWRQFF	TGCAGTGCTAGTCACAAATGGCGGCAGTTCTTC
TRBV7-9	TRBJ2-6	NA	NA	CASSFGANVLTF	TGTGCCAGCAGCTTTGGGGCCAACGTCCTGACTTTC
TRBV6-6	TRBJ1-2	once	NA	CASSYSTGFQVYGYTF	TGTGCCAGCAGTTACTCGACGGGGTTTCAAGTTTATGGCTACACCTTC
TRBV7-9	TRBJ2-1	few	TRBD2	CASSSTSGYNEQFF	TGTGCCAGCAGCTCGACTAGCGGATACAATGAGCAGTTCTTC
TRBV3-1/TRBV3-2	TRBJ1-1	NA	NA	CASRLEGTEAFF	TGTGCCAGCAGGCTCGAAGGGACTGAAGCTTTCTTT
TRBV29-1	TRBJ2-5	NA	NA	CSVDFNNLGGETQYF	TGCAGCGTTGATTTTAACAATCTGGGCGGAGAGACCCAGTACTTC
TRBV2	TRBJ1-2	NA	NA	CASSEAFRTSGYTF	TGTGCCAGCAGTGAGGCGTTCCGGACATCCGGCTACACCTTC
TRBV5-4	TRBJ2-3	NA	TRBD2	CASSLGSGRTRDTQYF	TGTGCCAGCAGCTTAGGGAGCGGGAGGACCCGAGATACGCAGTATTTT
TRBV7-3	TRBJ1-2	NA	NA	CASSPGGSRDYGYTF	TGTGCCAGCAGCCCCGGAGGGTCGCGGGACTATGGCTACACCTTC